Following are 24 T cell receptor beta chains from one sample sequenced in a study of cytotoxic CD8 clonotypes in ibrutinib-treated CLL. The method was immunoSEQ multiplex PCR; TCRdb's version includes in-frame clones alone and lacks a portion of them. This sample carries around 300,000 clones, around four fifths of them seen once, and the ten largest clones take roughly 7%. Source: PBMCs, taken before ibrutinib treatment. The origin of the receptors is a human donor with chronic lymphocytic leukemia.

The chain uses TRBV7-2 and TRBJ2-7; 7 positions match TRBD2. J gave up 2 bases and V 2 bases, and 12 bases lay outside the gene matches. Germline-derived CDR1 and CDR2 are SGHTA and FQGNSA. The length of the CDR3 is 17 residues. CDR3 loop: CASSLRGGASGTYEQYF. DNA for the CDR3: TGTGCCAGCAGCTTAAGGGGTGGGGCTAGCGGTACCTACGAGCAGTACTTC.

This clone showed up just a few times. The chain uses TRBV28 and TRBJ1-2; D might be TRBD1 (5 bases). CDR1 and CDR2 from the germline V gene are MDHEN and SYDVKM. V gave up 2 bases and J gave up 5 bases, with 12 bases separating them. The CDR3 length is 14 residues. In DNA form, the CDR3 reads TGTGCCAGCAGTTTAAGGCCCGGGGGGTATGGCTACACCTTC. This codes for CASSLRPGGYGYTF.

This sequence joins TRBV30 and TRBJ2-7; TRBD1 or TRBD2 may be the D gene (5 bases each). V lost 5 bases, J lost 4 bases, and 15 bases lay in between. Germline CDR1 reads GTSNPN; CDR2 reads SVGIG (reference sequence). This CDR3 has 13 residues. CDR3 amino acids: CAWLGDDRYEQYF. The CDR3 DNA reads as TGTGCCTGGCTCGGGGACGATAGGTACGAGCAGTACTTC.

The chain couples TRBV27 to TRBJ2-7; 9 bases match TRBD1. With 5 bases clipped from V and 2 bases from J, the junction kept 7 bases outside the gene matches. The CDR3 runs to 15 residues. Germline values: CDR1 MNHEY, CDR2 SMNVEV (reference sequence). Written as DNA, the CDR3 is TGTGCCAGCAGTCCTTTGGACAGGGGAGCCTACGAGCAGTACTTC. The encoded protein is CASSPLDRGAYEQYF.

This chain uses TRBV10-3 with TRBJ2-2, with D perhaps assigned TRBD1 or TRBD2 (5 bases each). The CDR3 contains 15 residues. The germline V and J ends were trimmed by 2 bases and 4 bases, with 11 bases remaining between them. CDR1 ENHRY and CDR2 SYGVKD come from the germline V gene. The CDR3 loop reads CAISEQQGVTGELFF. CDR3 bases: TGTGCCATCAGTGAGCAGCAGGGAGTCACCGGGGAGCTGTTTTTT.

The chain combines TRBV5-4 with TRBJ2-1; 12 bases align to TRBD2. The trim removed 4 bases at V and 4 bases at J, leaving 3 bases unmatched. This CDR3 is built from 15 residues. CDR1 and CDR2 (germline): SGHNT, YYREEE (reference sequence). The DNA of the CDR3 is TGTGCCAGCAGCCCACTAGCGGGAGGTTACAATGAGCAGTTCTTC. This codes for CASSPLAGGYNEQFF.

The chain uses TRBV28 and TRBJ1-5, with TRBD1 matching over 9 bases. V lost 6 bases to trimming and J lost 0 bases; unmatched junction nucleotides: 9. CDR3 length equals 17 residues. CDR1 MDHEN and CDR2 SYDVKM come from the germline V gene. Written as DNA, the CDR3 is TGTGCCAGCAGGGAACGGAGGGACAGGGCTAGCAATCAGCCCCAGCATTTT. Its protein is CASRERRDRASNQPQHF.

This clone turned up a few times. J is TRBJ1-2 and V is TRBV18, with D unresolved. Trimming took off 0 bases at V and 4 bases at J, with 9 bases between the two ends. CDR1 is KGHSH and CDR2 is LQKENI in the germline V gene. This CDR3 is built from 14 residues. This chain's CDR3 is CASSPPGSIYGYTF. DNA for the CDR3: TGTGCCAGCTCACCACCGGGCAGCATCTATGGCTACACCTTC.

The chain links TRBV6-1 to TRBJ2-3; 12 bases agree with TRBD2. Unmatched junction bases numbered 1, after V lost 5 bases and J lost 1 base. This CDR3 is 15 amino acids long. Germline V gene lookup returns CDR1 MNHNS and CDR2 SASEGT. The DNA for the CDR3 is TGTGCCAGCAGTAGACTAGCGGGAGGCACAGATACGCAGTATTTT. This codes for CASSRLAGGTDTQYF.

A single count supports this clone. The rearrangement joins TRBV4-1 to TRBJ2-6, with D tentatively TRBD2 (6 bases). This CDR3 has 18 residues. V lost 3 bases to trimming and J lost 0 bases, with 15 bases between them. Looked up from germline, CDR1 is MGHRA and CDR2 is YSYEKL. In DNA, the CDR3 is TGCGCCAGCAGCCACGCGTGGGACTTCTACTCTGGGGCCAACGTCCTGACTTTC. It yields the protein CASSHAWDFYSGANVLTF.

In this sample, this clone turned up a few times. The gene calls are TRBV7-9 and TRBJ1-2; D not resolved. CDR3 length equals 13 residues. Trimming stripped 1 base from V and 8 bases from J, with 11 bases between. Germline loops: CDR1 SEHNR, CDR2 FQNEAQ (reference sequence). The CDR3 DNA reads TGTGCCAGCAGCTTAGACGGTTCAGGAGGCTACACCTTC. This sequence encodes CASSLDGSGGYTF.

This clone occurred a few times. The rearrangement joins TRBV7-6 to TRBJ1-3, with a possible D match to TRBD1 (5 bases). The CDR3 is made up of 15 amino acids. The germline V gene encodes CDR1 SGHVS and CDR2 FNYEAQ. Trimming pared 5 bases from V and 1 base from J, leaving 12 bases between. The CDR3 sequence is CASSPGGDSGNTIYF. As DNA, the CDR3 is TGTGCCAGCAGCCCCGGAGGGGATTCTGGAAACACCATATATTTT.

V gene TRBV6-5 combines with J gene TRBJ2-1; no clear D. The CDR3 has 14 amino acids. V was clipped by 5 bases and J by 0 bases, with 8 bases between them. The germline V gene has CDR1 MNHEY and CDR2 SVGAGI. The CDR3 nucleotides read TGTGCCAGCAGTCGACACCACTCCTACAATGAGCAGTTCTTC. Amino acids: CASSRHHSYNEQFF.

The chain is built from TRBV5-1 and TRBJ2-3, with unresolved D. The CDR3 has 11 residues. CDR1 is SGHRS and CDR2 is YFSETQ in the germline V gene. V was cut by 6 bases and J by 4 bases, with 6 bases left in between. In DNA, the CDR3 is TGCGCCAGCACTCGTGCAGATACGCAGTATTTT. It translates to CASTRADTQYF.

This chain connects TRBV29-1 to TRBJ2-1; 9 bases match TRBD1. Germline-derived CDR1 and CDR2 are SQVTM and ANQGSEA. CDR3 length: 14 amino acids. The V gene end was trimmed by 4 bases and the J gene end by 7 bases; junction bases not matched to a gene: 8. Written as DNA, the CDR3 is TGCAGCGTTGTGAGGGACAGGGTTAATAATGAGCAGTTCTTC. It yields the protein CSVVRDRVNNEQFF.

The V and J genes are TRBV5-4 and TRBJ2-5, with D possibly TRBD2 on 6 matching bases. The CDR3 totals 14 residues. V was pared by 4 bases and J by 1 base, with 11 bases between. Germline-derived CDR1 and CDR2 are SGHNT and YYREEE (reference sequence). The CDR3, as DNA: TGTGCCAGCAGCCTAAGACTAGGCCAAGAGACCCAGTACTTC. This translates into CASSLRLGQETQYF.

V usage is TRBV30 and J usage is TRBJ2-3; D is ambiguous. This CDR3 spans 15 amino acids. Germline-derived CDR1 and CDR2 are GTSNPN and SVGIG (reference sequence). Trimming pared 0 bases from V and 7 bases from J, leaving 17 bases between. CDR3 nucleotide sequence: TGTGCCTGGAGTGTTGTTAGGTATAAACCGAATACGCAGTATTTT. Protein: CAWSVVRYKPNTQYF.

The chain combines TRBV5-1 with TRBJ2-1; D possibly corresponds to TRBD2 (5 bases). This CDR3 is 14 amino acids long. V was shortened by 4 bases and J by 2 bases, with 10 bases between the two germline ends. Per the germline V gene, CDR1 is SGHRS and CDR2 is YFSETQ. DNA of the CDR3: TGCGCCAGCAGCCCGGGAACGCCCTACAATGAGCAGTTCTTC. This gives the protein CASSPGTPYNEQFF.

J is TRBJ2-1 and V is TRBV27; 11 bases are a match to TRBD2. V shed 5 bases, J shed 4 bases, and the junction held 10 bases outside the gene matches. This CDR3 spans 17 amino acids. Germline V gives CDR1 MNHEY, CDR2 SMNVEV (reference sequence). This chain's CDR3 is CASSTPRLAGFYNEQFF. The CDR3 DNA reads as TGTGCCAGCAGTACGCCACGACTAGCGGGATTTTACAATGAGCAGTTCTTC.

The V call is TRBV5-1, the J call TRBJ2-3; D not resolved. The CDR3 is made up of 11 amino acids. The germline V gene encodes CDR1 SGHRS and CDR2 YFSETQ. Trimming stripped 8 bases from V and 1 base from J, with 5 bases between. DNA for the CDR3: TGCGCCAGTCAAGGCACAGATACGCAGTATTTT. It encodes CASQGTDTQYF.

This rearrangement joins TRBV5-4 to TRBJ2-7; D gene unclear. The V gene lost 2 bases and the J gene lost 6 bases, with 9 bases spanning the gap. This CDR3 has 12 residues. The germline CDR1 and CDR2 sequences are SGHNT and YYREEE (reference sequence). The CDR3, as DNA: TGTGCCAGCAGCTTAGGGCCCGGCGAGCAGTACTTC. It codes for CASSLGPGEQYF. Looking up the rest from reference TRBV5-4 and TRBJ2-7 gives the full variable domain: ETGVTQSPTHLIKTRGQQVTLRCSSQSGHNTVSWYQQALGQGPQFIFQYYREEENGRGNFPPRFSGLQFPNYSSELNVNALELDDSALYLCASSLGPGEQYFGPGTRLTVT.

CDR3 amino acids: CASKGVGETQYF. Here the CDR3 DNA reads TGTGCCAGCAAGGGGGTGGGTGAGACCCAGTACTTC. The chain employs TRBV5-4 and TRBJ2-5, with D possibly matching TRBD1 (6 bases). CDR1 is SGHNT, CDR2 YYREEE, per germline (reference sequence). Trimming left V 6 bases short and J 5 bases short, with 11 bases between. This CDR3 is built from 12 residues. Using reference TRBV5-4 and TRBJ2-5 for the parts outside the CDR3, the full variable domain is ETGVTQSPTHLIKTRGQQVTLRCSSQSGHNTVSWYQQALGQGPQFIFQYYREEENGRGNFPPRFSGLQFPNYSSELNVNALELDDSALYLCASKGVGETQYFGPGTRLLVL.

V is TRBV29-1 and J is TRBJ2-7; D perhaps matches TRBD2 (6 bases). The V gene's germline CDR1 is SQVTM and CDR2 ANQGSEA. This CDR3 is built from 15 residues. Trimming shortened V by 1 base and J by 2 bases, and 15 bases separated the two germline ends. The CDR3 loop reads CSVEVAGTATYEQYF. In DNA form, the CDR3 reads TGCAGCGTTGAAGTGGCCGGGACTGCAACCTACGAGCAGTACTTC.

The rearrangement uses TRBV9 and TRBJ2-3; tentative D call: TRBD2 (6 bases). V lost 7 bases to trimming and J lost 8 bases, with 17 bases between them. The CDR3 is 13 amino acids. In germline, CDR1 is SGDLS, CDR2 YYNGEE. The CDR3 DNA sequence: TGTGCCAGCGGGGAGGACCCCCGGGGTACGCAGTATTTT. It yields the protein CASGEDPRGTQYF.